These T cell receptor beta chains were read from a single sample in a study of blood T cells in healthy people across ages. TCRdb reprocessed the 5' RACE reads with MiXCR, giving one entry per CDR3 protein. Seen here are 730,000 or so distinct CDR3 sequences, roughly 45% observed once, and the top ten hold 20% to 25%. Sample: blood. The receptors stem from a woman in her sixties in good health. Both conserved end residues are part of each CDR3. A D gene is named only where the DNA matches it firmly.

d_call: -; v_call: TRBV21-1; cdr3_aa: CASSKKDATNTGELFF
d_call: -; v_call: TRBV20-1; cdr3_aa: CSARDDTRRSGYTF
d_call: -; v_call: TRBV4-1; cdr3_aa: CASTYDLPLGANVLTF
d_call: -; v_call: TRBV4-2; cdr3_aa: CASSQDSTGELFF
d_call: TRBD1; v_call: TRBV27; cdr3_aa: CASSAGTATGELFF
d_call: -; v_call: TRBV7-2; cdr3_aa: CASSLAPRALSNQPQHF
d_call: -; v_call: TRBV9; cdr3_aa: CASSVDSKYGYTF
d_call: TRBD1; v_call: TRBV12-3/TRBV12-4; cdr3_aa: CASSPTGGAEGQPQHF
d_call: -; v_call: TRBV20-1; cdr3_aa: CSALKTGSEQYF
d_call: TRBD1; v_call: TRBV5-1; cdr3_aa: CASSLGQGRNEQYF
d_call: -; v_call: TRBV10-3; cdr3_aa: CAISESSYEQYF
d_call: -; v_call: TRBV27; cdr3_aa: CARPQGQGETQYF
d_call: -; v_call: TRBV28; cdr3_aa: CASSFISSSRQRETQYF
d_call: -; v_call: TRBV7-3; cdr3_aa: CASSLLGHLGRNEQFF
d_call: -; v_call: TRBV13; cdr3_aa: CASSFPDRFNQPQHF
d_call: -; v_call: TRBV6-2/TRBV6-3; cdr3_aa: CASSATRSRIYEQYF
d_call: -; v_call: TRBV7-2; cdr3_aa: CASRQPPGNTQYF
d_call: -; v_call: TRBV5-1; cdr3_aa: CASSLVARVVGGYTF
d_call: -; v_call: TRBV6-6; cdr3_aa: CATGKGDTQYF
d_call: TRBD1; v_call: TRBV20-1; cdr3_aa: CSPRGTGPKSRQGSEQFF
d_call: TRBD1; v_call: TRBV29-1; cdr3_aa: CSVEYRDRDYNEQYF
d_call: -; v_call: TRBV3-1; cdr3_aa: CASSQEGIEETQYF
d_call: -; v_call: TRBV7-9; cdr3_aa: CASSSPGASIQNTEAFF
d_call: -; v_call: TRBV20-1; cdr3_aa: CSASAIRGYEQYF
d_call: -; v_call: TRBV10-3; cdr3_aa: CAIGGGTQYF
d_call: TRBD2; v_call: TRBV7-9; cdr3_aa: CASSSLTSGSYNEQFF
d_call: -; v_call: TRBV19; cdr3_aa: CASSTGRGEQYF
d_call: -; v_call: TRBV10-3; cdr3_aa: CAISPTWASGANVLTF
d_call: -; v_call: TRBV20-1; cdr3_aa: CSARDQPGSTEAFF
d_call: TRBD2; v_call: TRBV5-1; cdr3_aa: CASSPSTSGDSDTQYF
d_call: -; v_call: TRBV10-3; cdr3_aa: CAISDVMRSEAFF
d_call: TRBD1; v_call: TRBV29-1; cdr3_aa: CSVASRDRGSTDTQYF
d_call: TRBD2; v_call: TRBV6-6; cdr3_aa: CASSSGSGGLDEQYF
d_call: TRBD2; v_call: TRBV6-1; cdr3_aa: CASRPTSGESTDTQYF
d_call: -; v_call: TRBV10-3; cdr3_aa: CAISEGLQRQETQYF
d_call: TRBD2; v_call: TRBV27; cdr3_aa: CASSRLAGGNNEQFF
d_call: -; v_call: TRBV27; cdr3_aa: CASSRPFAGGADTQYF
d_call: TRBD1; v_call: TRBV6-2/TRBV6-3; cdr3_aa: CASRSTGLETQYF
d_call: -; v_call: TRBV4-1; cdr3_aa: CASSQPGELFEQYF
d_call: -; v_call: TRBV29-1; cdr3_aa: CSVESSPWNEQFF